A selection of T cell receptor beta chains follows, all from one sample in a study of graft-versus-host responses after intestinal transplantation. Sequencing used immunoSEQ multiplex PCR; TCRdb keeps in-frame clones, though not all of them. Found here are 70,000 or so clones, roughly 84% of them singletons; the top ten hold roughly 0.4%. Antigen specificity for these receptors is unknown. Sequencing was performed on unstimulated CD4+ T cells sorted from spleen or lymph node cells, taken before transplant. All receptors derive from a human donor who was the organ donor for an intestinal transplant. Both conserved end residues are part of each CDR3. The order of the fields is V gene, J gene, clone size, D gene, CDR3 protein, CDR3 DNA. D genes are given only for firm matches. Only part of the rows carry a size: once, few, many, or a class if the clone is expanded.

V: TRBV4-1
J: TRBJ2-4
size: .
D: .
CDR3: CASSPGHLLAKNIQYF
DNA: TGCGCCAGCAGCCCGGGACACCTCTTAGCCAAAAACATTCAGTACTTC

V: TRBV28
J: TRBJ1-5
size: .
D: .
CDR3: CASRPTRGSNQPQHF
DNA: TGTGCCAGCAGGCCCACCAGAGGAAGCAATCAGCCCCAGCATTTT

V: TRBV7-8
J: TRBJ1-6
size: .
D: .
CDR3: CASSLRGFGNSPLHF
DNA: TGTGCCAGCAGCTTAAGAGGGTTTGGTAATTCACCCCTCCACTTT

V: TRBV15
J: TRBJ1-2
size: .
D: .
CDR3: CATSTGDLSGGYTF
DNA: TGTGCCACCAGCACAGGCGACCTATCTGGTGGCTACACCTTC

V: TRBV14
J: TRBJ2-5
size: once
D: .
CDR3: CASSSLAAGRETQYF
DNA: TGTGCCAGCAGCTCCTTGGCGGCGGGAAGAGAGACCCAGTACTTC

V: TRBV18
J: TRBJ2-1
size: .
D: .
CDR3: CASSSGLVNEQFF
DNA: TGTGCCAGCTCATCTGGGCTCGTTAATGAGCAGTTCTTC

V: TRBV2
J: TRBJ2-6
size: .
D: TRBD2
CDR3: CASIGGVSGANVLTF
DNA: TGTGCCAGCATTGGGGGGGTCTCTGGGGCCAACGTCCTGACTTTC

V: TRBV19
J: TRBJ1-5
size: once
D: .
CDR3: CASTRAGAEQPQHF
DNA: TGTGCCAGTACTCGGGCGGGAGCTGAACAGCCCCAGCATTTT

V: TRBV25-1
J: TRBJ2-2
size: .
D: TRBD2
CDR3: CASSEPRGDTGELFF
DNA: TGTGCCAGCAGTGAACCGCGGGGGGACACCGGGGAGCTGTTTTTT

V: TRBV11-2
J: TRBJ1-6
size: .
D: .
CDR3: CACGLAFNSPLHF
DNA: TGTGCCTGCGGACTGGCCTTTAATTCACCCCTCCACTTT

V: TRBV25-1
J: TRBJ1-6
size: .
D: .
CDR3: CASSPHTGGNNSPLHF
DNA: TGTGCCAGCTCCCCCCACACGGGAGGGAATAATTCACCCCTCCACTTT

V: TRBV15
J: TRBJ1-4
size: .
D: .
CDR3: CATSREARVLFF
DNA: TGTGCCACCAGCAGAGAGGCCAGGGTGCTGTTTTTT

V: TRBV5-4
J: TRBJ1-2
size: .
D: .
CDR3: CASSSDSGNVGYTF
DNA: TGTGCCAGCAGCTCCGACAGTGGGAATGTGGGCTACACCTTC

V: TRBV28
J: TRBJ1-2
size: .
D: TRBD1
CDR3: CASRGPGQGLYGYTF
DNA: TGTGCCAGCAGGGGACCGGGACAGGGTCTCTATGGCTACACCTTC

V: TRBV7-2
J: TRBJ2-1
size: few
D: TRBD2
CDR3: CASSFSGGNEQFF
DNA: TGTGCCAGCAGCTTTAGCGGGGGCAATGAGCAGTTCTTC

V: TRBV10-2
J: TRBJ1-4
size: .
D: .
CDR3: CASSESRGAATNEKLFF
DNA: TGCGCCAGCAGTGAGTCGCGGGGGGCAGCGACTAATGAAAAACTGTTTTTT